This entry describes one TCR beta chain. Authors' methods: Reference gene primer amplification gave estimated nucleated cell counts. Profiling relied on immunoSEQ multiplex PCR, and the TCRdb table lists in-frame clones only, not all of them. V, J and clone size reflect that table, while D and trimming were determined from the DNA. Among roughly 200,000 clones listed, over 70% were seen once. This sample is drawn from a study of blood T cell repertoires in COVID-19. Losses at the gene ends were 7 bases for V and 4 bases for J; bases not matched to a gene: 4. The CDR3 has 12 amino acids. The germline V gene encodes CDR1 SGHDT and CDR2 YYEEEE.

The clonotype originates from a woman over 75 with acute or convalescent COVID-19. V usage is TRBV5-6 and J usage is TRBJ2-7, with 8 bases fitting TRBD2. The sample taken for sequencing was peripheral blood. CDR3 amino acids: CASGSGGYEQYF. In DNA, the CDR3 is TGTGCCAGCGGCAGCGGGGGTTACGAGCAGTACTTC.